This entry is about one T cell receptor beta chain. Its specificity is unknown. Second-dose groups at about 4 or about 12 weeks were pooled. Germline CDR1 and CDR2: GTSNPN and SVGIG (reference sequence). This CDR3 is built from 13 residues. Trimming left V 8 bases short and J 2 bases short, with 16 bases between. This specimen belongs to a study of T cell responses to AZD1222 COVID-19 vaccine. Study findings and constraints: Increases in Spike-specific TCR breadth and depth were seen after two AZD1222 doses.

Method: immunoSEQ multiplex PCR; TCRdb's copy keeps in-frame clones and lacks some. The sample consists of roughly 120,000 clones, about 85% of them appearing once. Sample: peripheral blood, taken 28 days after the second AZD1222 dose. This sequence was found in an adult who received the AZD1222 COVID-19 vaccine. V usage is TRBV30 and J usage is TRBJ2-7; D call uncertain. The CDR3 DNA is TGTGCCAGCTCCGGGCCCGCAGCCTACGAGCAGTACTTC. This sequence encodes CASSGPAAYEQYF.